This TCR beta chain derives from a study of shared clonotypes between healthy human individuals. Whole-study context: The donor group consisted of two women and a few men, aged 18 to 49.

Only in-frame clones appear in the TCRdb table, and some are missing; sequencing was by immunoSEQ multiplex PCR. The data show some 2.1 million clones, with over 85% seen just once and roughly 1% held by the top ten. About this clone itself: Other nucleotide sequences from this sample produce the same CDR3.

The ends were cut back, 0 bases at V and 0 bases at J, with 8 bases in the middle. The CDR3 covers 15 residues. CDR1 is SGDLS and CDR2 is YYNGEE in the germline V gene. Naive CD8 cells, CD45RO-negative and positively selected for CCR7, excluded terminally differentiated effector memory CD45RA+ cells. The V gene is TRBV9, the J gene TRBJ2-3; D is ambiguous. The sequenced material came from naive CD8+ T cells sorted from blood. This TCR came from a man younger than 30 in good health. DNA of the CDR3: TGTGCCAGCAGCGTAGGGTCTTCTAGCACAGATACGCAGTATTTT. Encoded protein: CASSVGSSSTDTQYF.